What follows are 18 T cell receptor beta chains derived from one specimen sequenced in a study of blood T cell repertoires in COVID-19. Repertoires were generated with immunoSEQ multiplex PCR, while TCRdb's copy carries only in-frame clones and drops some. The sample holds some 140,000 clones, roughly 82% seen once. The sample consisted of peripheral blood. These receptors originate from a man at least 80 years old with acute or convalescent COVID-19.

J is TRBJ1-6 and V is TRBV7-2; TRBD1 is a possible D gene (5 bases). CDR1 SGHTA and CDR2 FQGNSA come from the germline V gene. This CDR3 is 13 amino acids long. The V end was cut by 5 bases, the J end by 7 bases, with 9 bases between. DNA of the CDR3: TGTGCCAGCAGCCCGGAGGGGAATTCACCCCTCCACTTT. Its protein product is CASSPEGNSPLHF.

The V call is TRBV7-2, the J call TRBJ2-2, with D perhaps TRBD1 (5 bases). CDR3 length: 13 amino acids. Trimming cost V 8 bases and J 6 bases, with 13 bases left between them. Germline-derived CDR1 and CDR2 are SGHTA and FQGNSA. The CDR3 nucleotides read TGTGCCAGCGCATCAGGGTACGCCGGGGAGCTGTTTTTT. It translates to CASASGYAGELFF.

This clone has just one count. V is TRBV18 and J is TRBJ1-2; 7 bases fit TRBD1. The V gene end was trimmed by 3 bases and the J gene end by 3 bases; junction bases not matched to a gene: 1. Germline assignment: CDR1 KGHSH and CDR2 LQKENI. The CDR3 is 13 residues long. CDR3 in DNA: TGTGCCAGCTCACCCGGGACAGACTATGGCTACACCTTC. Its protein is CASSPGTDYGYTF.

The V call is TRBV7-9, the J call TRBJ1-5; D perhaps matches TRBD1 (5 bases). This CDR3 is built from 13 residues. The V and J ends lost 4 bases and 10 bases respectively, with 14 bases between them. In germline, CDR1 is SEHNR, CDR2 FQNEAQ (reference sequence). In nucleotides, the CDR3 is TGTGCCAGCAGCTCCCTCGGGGGTGGACCCCAGCATTTT. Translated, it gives CASSSLGGGPQHF.

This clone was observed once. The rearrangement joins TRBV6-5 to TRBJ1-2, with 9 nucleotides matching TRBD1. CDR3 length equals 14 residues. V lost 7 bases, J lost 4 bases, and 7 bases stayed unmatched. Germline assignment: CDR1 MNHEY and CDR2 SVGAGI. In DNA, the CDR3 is TGTGCCAGCAATACAGGGGGCGTTGGCTATGGCTACACCTTC. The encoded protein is CASNTGGVGYGYTF.

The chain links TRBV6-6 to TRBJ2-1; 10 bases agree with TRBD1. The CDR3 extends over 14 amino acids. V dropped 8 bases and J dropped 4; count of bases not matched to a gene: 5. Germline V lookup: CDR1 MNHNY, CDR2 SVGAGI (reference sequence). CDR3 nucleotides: TGTGCCAGCTTAGGGACAGGGGTTTACAATGAGCAGTTCTTC. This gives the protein CASLGTGVYNEQFF.

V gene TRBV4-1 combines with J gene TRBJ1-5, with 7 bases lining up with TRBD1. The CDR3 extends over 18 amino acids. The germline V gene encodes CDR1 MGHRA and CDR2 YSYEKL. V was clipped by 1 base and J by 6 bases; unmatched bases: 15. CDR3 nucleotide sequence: TGCGCCAGCAGCCAAGGGGATATCAGGGACAGAGGGTTTCAGCCCCAGCATTTT. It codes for CASSQGDIRDRGFQPQHF.

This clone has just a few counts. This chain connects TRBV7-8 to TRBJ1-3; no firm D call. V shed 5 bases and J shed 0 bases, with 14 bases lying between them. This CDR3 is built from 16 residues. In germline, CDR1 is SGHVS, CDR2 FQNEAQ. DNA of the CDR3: TGTGCCAGCAGCAGCCGACAAAAAGCCTCTGGAAACACCATATATTTT. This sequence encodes CASSSRQKASGNTIYF.

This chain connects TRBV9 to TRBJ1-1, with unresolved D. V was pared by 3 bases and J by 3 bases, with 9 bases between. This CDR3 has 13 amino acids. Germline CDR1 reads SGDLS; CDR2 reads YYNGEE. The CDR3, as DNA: TGTGCCAGCAGCGCCCAGGCCGACACTGAAGCTTTCTTT. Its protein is CASSAQADTEAFF.

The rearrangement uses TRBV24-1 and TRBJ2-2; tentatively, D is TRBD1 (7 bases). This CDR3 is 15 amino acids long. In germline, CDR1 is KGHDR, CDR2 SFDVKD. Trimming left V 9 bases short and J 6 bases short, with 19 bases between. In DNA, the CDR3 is TGTGCCACCGGCCGCCGGGAGACAGGGTCCGGGGAGCTGTTTTTT. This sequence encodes CATGRRETGSGELFF.

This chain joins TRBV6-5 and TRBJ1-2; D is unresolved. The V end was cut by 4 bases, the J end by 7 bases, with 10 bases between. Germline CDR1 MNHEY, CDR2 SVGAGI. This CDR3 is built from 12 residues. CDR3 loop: CASSFRDFGYTF. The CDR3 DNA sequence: TGTGCCAGCAGTTTCCGGGATTTTGGCTACACCTTC.

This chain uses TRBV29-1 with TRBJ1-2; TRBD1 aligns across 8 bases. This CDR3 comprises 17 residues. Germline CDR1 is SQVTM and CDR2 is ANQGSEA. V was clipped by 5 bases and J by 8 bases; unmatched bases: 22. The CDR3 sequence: CSVPKHADRGRDNGYTF. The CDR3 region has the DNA TGCAGCGTTCCTAAACATGCCGACAGGGGTAGAGACAACGGCTACACCTTC.

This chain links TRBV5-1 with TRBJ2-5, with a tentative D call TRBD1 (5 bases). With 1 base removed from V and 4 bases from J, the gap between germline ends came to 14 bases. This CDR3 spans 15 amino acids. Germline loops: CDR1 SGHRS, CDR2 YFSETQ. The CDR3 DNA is TGCGCCAGCAGCTTGAAGCCAGGGTTGTCAGAGACCCAGTACTTC. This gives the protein CASSLKPGLSETQYF. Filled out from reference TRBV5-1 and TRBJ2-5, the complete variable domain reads KAGVTQTPRYLIKTRGQQVTLSCSPISGHRSVSWYQQTPGQGLQFLFEYFSETQRNKGNFPGRFSGRQFSNSRSEMNVSTLELGDSALYLCASSLKPGLSETQYFGPGTRLLVL.

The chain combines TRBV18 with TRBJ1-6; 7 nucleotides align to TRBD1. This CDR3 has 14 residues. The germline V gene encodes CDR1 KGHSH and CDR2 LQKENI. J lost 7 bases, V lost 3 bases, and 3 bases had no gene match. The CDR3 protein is CASSPGQKNSPLHF. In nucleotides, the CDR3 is TGTGCCAGCTCACCGGGACAGAAAAATTCACCCCTCCACTTT. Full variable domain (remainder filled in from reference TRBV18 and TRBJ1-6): NAGVMQNPRHLVRRRGQEARLRCSPMKGHSHVYWYRQLPEEGLKFMVYLQKENIIDESGMPKERFSAEFPKEGPSILRIQQVVRGDSAAYFCASSPGQKNSPLHFGNGTRLTVT.

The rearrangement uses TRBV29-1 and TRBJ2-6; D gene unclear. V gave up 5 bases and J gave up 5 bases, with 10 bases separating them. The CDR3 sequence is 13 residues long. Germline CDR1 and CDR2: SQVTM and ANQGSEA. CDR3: CSVLLTRANVLTF. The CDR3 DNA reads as TGCAGCGTTCTACTAACTCGGGCCAACGTCCTGACTTTC.

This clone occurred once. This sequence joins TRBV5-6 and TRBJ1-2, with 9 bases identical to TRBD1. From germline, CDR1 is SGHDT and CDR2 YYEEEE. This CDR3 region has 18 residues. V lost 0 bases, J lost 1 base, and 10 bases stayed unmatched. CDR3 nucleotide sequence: TGTGCCAGCAGCTTGGGAGGGACAGGGCTAACACGTAACTATGGCTACACCTTC. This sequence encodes CASSLGGTGLTRNYGYTF.

The CDR3 nucleotides are TGTGCCAGCACCGAATACCCTCCGGGACAGGGGGGGGAGACCCAGTACTTC. Encoded protein: CASTEYPPGQGGETQYF. The gene calls are TRBV5-4 and TRBJ2-5, with 11 bases aligning to TRBD1. Germline values: CDR1 SGHNT, CDR2 YYREEE (reference sequence). V lost 6 bases and J lost 5; bases outside the gene matches: 15. The CDR3 runs 17 residues.

The CDR3 nucleotides are TGTGCCAGCTCAGGCACCAGGGACACTGAAGCTTTCTTT. Amino acids: CASSGTRDTEAFF. The V call is TRBV18, the J call TRBJ1-1; TRBD1 might be the D (5 bases). Trimming left V 5 bases short and J 3 bases short, with 10 bases between. The CDR3 has 13 amino acids. Germline V gives CDR1 KGHSH, CDR2 LQKENI.